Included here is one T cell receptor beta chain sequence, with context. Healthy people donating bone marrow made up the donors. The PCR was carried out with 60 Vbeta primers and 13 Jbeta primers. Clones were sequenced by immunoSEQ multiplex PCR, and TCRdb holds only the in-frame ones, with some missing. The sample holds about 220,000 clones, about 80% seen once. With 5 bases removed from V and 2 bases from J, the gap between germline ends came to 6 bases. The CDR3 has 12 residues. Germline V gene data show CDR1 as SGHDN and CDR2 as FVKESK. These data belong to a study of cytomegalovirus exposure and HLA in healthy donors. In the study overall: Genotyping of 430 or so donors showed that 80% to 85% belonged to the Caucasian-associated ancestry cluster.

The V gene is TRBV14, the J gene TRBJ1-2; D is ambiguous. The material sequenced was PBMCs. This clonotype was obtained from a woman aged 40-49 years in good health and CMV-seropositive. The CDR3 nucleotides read TGTGCCAGCAGCTCACACAACTATGGCTACACCTTC. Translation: CASSSHNYGYTF.